One T cell receptor (beta chain) is described in this entry. The data were obtained in a study of blood T cell repertoires in COVID-19. The V end lost 6 bases, the J end lost 0 bases, and 10 bases lay between the germline ends. The length of the CDR3 is 14 residues. Germline V gene sequence: CDR1 SEHNR, CDR2 FQNEAQ (reference sequence). Assay used: immunoSEQ multiplex PCR; TCRdb lists only in-frame clones, some missing. Among 79,000 or so clones listed, about 85% were seen once. The sequence came from a man aged 60 to 69 with COVID-19, enrolled during active disease. Sequencing was performed on peripheral blood. The J gene is TRBJ2-3, the V gene TRBV7-9; D unclear. CDR3 DNA: TGTGCCAGCAGTATGAGCCTTAGCACAGATACGCAGTATTTT. Protein: CASSMSLSTDTQYF.